This entry describes one TCR beta chain. Antigen specificity is unknown. This entry is derived from a study of graft-versus-host responses after intestinal transplantation. Study details: Transplant types were multivisceral, liver-intestinal, or isolated intestinal. Recipients were all induced with anti-thymocyte globulin, then given tacrolimus and steroids for around 3 years.

Overall study findings and caveats: Circulating GvH clones peaking coincided with falling HvG clones soon after transplant.

This CDR3 region has 14 residues. V was cut by 0 bases and J by 2 bases, with 7 bases left in between. Per the germline V gene, CDR1 is MNHEY and CDR2 is SVGAGI. Clones were read by immunoSEQ multiplex PCR, and TCRdb kept only the in-frame ones, dropping some. Here the sample spans tens of thousands of clones, 94% being singletons. The TCR sequence derives from a human donor who was the organ donor for an intestinal transplant. The gene calls are TRBV6-5 and TRBJ1-2; maybe TRBD1 (5 bases). The specimen comprised unstimulated CD4+ T cells sorted from spleen or lymph node cells, sampled before transplant. The CDR3, as DNA: TGTGCCAGCAGTTACTCGGGGGGGAACTATGGCTACACCTTC. Encoded protein: CASSYSGGNYGYTF.